The rows below give T cell receptor beta chains drawn from one sample of a study of T-cell reconstitution after alpha-beta-depleted transplantation in children. One entry per CDR3 protein results from TCRdb running MiXCR on the PCR reads. Of some 490,000 distinct CDR3 sequences listed, under 15% were seen once; the top ten hold around 6%. This specimen consisted of PBMCs from the stem cell graft donor, obtained from the stem cell graft. These TCRs come from a human donor who donated a stem cell graft to a child with combined immunodeficiency. The CDR3 runs from the conserved cysteine through the conserved F or W. Each record gives: V gene, J gene, clone size, D gene, CDR3 protein, CDR3 DNA. The D gene is left open where the match is weak. The listing skips clone size in some rows; elsewhere it reads once, few, many or a size class.

v_gene: TRBV15
j_gene: TRBJ2-3
abundance: many
d_gene: .
CDR3aa: CATMDLRKTTDTQYF
CDR3nt: TGTGCCACCATGGACCTGAGGAAAACAACAGATACGCAGTATTTT

v_gene: TRBV7-2
j_gene: TRBJ2-5
abundance: .
d_gene: .
CDR3aa: CASSFGQIQETQYF
CDR3nt: TGTGCCAGCAGCTTTGGACAGATCCAAGAGACCCAGTACTTC

v_gene: TRBV27
j_gene: TRBJ2-3
abundance: few
d_gene: .
CDR3aa: CASSPLGATDTQYF
CDR3nt: TGTGCCAGCAGCCCACTCGGGGCCACAGATACGCAGTATTTT

v_gene: TRBV29-1
j_gene: TRBJ2-3
abundance: .
d_gene: TRBD1
CDR3aa: CSVWTGWADTQYF
CDR3nt: TGCAGCGTTTGGACAGGGTGGGCAGATACGCAGTATTTT

v_gene: TRBV29-1
j_gene: TRBJ2-5
abundance: many
d_gene: .
CDR3aa: CSVSLQVGETQYF
CDR3nt: TGCAGCGTTTCACTCCAAGTGGGAGAGACCCAGTACTTC

v_gene: TRBV7-2
j_gene: TRBJ2-7
abundance: .
d_gene: TRBD2
CDR3aa: CASSLREGRSYEQYF
CDR3nt: TGTGCCAGCAGCTTAAGGGAGGGTCGCTCCTACGAGCAGTACTTC

v_gene: TRBV12-3/TRBV12-4
j_gene: TRBJ1-6
abundance: .
d_gene: .
CDR3aa: CASSLSGMSAPLHF
CDR3nt: TGTGCCAGCAGTTTATCCGGGATGAGTGCACCCCTCCACTTT

v_gene: TRBV9
j_gene: TRBJ2-5
abundance: .
d_gene: .
CDR3aa: CASSVEGLVETQYF
CDR3nt: TGTGCCAGCAGCGTGGAGGGATTAGTGGAGACCCAGTACTTC

v_gene: TRBV6-1
j_gene: TRBJ2-4
abundance: few
d_gene: .
CDR3aa: CASSGGAGAKNIQYF
CDR3nt: TGTGCCAGCAGTGGGGGGGCGGGGGCCAAAAACATTCAGTACTTC

v_gene: TRBV6-4
j_gene: TRBJ2-1
abundance: many
d_gene: TRBD2
CDR3aa: CASSELAGGNEQFF
CDR3nt: TGTGCCAGCAGTGAACTAGCGGGAGGCAATGAGCAGTTCTTC

v_gene: TRBV5-1
j_gene: TRBJ2-5
abundance: .
d_gene: TRBD1
CDR3aa: CASSYPGQVGQETQYF
CDR3nt: TGCGCCAGCAGCTACCCGGGACAGGTGGGGCAAGAGACCCAGTACTTC

v_gene: TRBV12-3/TRBV12-4
j_gene: TRBJ2-1
abundance: many
d_gene: .
CDR3aa: CASSPGTFSSYNEQFF
CDR3nt: TGTGCCAGCAGCCCCGGGACCTTCAGCTCCTACAATGAGCAGTTCTTC

v_gene: TRBV29-1
j_gene: TRBJ2-7
abundance: .
d_gene: TRBD2
CDR3aa: CSVEGPGLAALRYF
CDR3nt: TGCAGCGTTGAAGGACCGGGACTAGCGGCCCTCCGGTACTTC

v_gene: TRBV20-1
j_gene: TRBJ2-3
abundance: many
d_gene: TRBD2
CDR3aa: CSARDMAGGTDTQYF
CDR3nt: TGCAGTGCTAGAGATATGGCGGGGGGCACAGATACGCAGTATTTT

v_gene: TRBV3-1
j_gene: TRBJ2-7
abundance: many
d_gene: TRBD1
CDR3aa: CASSQNRGSEQYF
CDR3nt: TGTGCCAGCAGCCAGAACAGGGGAAGTGAGCAGTACTTC

v_gene: TRBV6-5
j_gene: TRBJ1-5
abundance: .
d_gene: TRBD1
CDR3aa: CASNRGGGVQPQHF
CDR3nt: TGTGCCAGCAACAGGGGGGGAGGCGTTCAGCCCCAGCATTTT

v_gene: TRBV4-3
j_gene: TRBJ2-2
abundance: many
d_gene: .
CDR3aa: CASSPVFLNTGELFF
CDR3nt: TGCGCCAGCAGCCCGGTATTCCTCAACACCGGGGAGCTGTTTTTT

v_gene: TRBV30
j_gene: TRBJ2-7
abundance: .
d_gene: TRBD1
CDR3aa: CAWSPGTVTYEQYF
CDR3nt: TGTGCCTGGAGCCCGGGGACAGTAACCTACGAGCAGTACTTC

v_gene: TRBV4-2
j_gene: TRBJ2-3
abundance: .
d_gene: TRBD2
CDR3aa: CASSHPIGLAGKTADTQYF
CDR3nt: TGTGCCAGCAGCCACCCTATTGGACTAGCGGGAAAAACAGCAGATACGCAGTATTTT

v_gene: TRBV5-6
j_gene: TRBJ2-7
abundance: many
d_gene: .
CDR3aa: CASSPDSLSYEQYF
CDR3nt: TGTGCCAGCTCACCCGACAGCCTCTCCTACGAGCAGTACTTC

v_gene: TRBV7-2
j_gene: TRBJ2-5
abundance: .
d_gene: TRBD1
CDR3aa: CASRLYDRGKETQYF
CDR3nt: TGTGCCAGCAGGTTATACGACAGGGGCAAAGAGACCCAGTACTTC

v_gene: TRBV12-3/TRBV12-4
j_gene: TRBJ2-3
abundance: few
d_gene: TRBD2
CDR3aa: CASSPAEPTSGNPDTQYF
CDR3nt: TGTGCCAGCAGTCCGGCGGAACCGACTAGCGGGAACCCAGATACGCAGTATTTT

v_gene: TRBV9
j_gene: TRBJ2-7
abundance: .
d_gene: .
CDR3aa: CASGAGTPSYEQYF
CDR3nt: TGTGCCAGCGGCGCCGGGACACCGTCCTACGAGCAGTACTTC

v_gene: TRBV15
j_gene: TRBJ2-4
abundance: many
d_gene: .
CDR3aa: CATSSQGAKNIQYF
CDR3nt: TGTGCCACCAGCTCACAGGGAGCCAAAAACATTCAGTACTTC

v_gene: TRBV20-1
j_gene: TRBJ2-1
abundance: few
d_gene: .
CDR3aa: CSATEVLSYNEQFF
CDR3nt: TGCAGTGCGACGGAAGTTCTGTCCTACAATGAGCAGTTCTTC

v_gene: TRBV9
j_gene: TRBJ2-7
abundance: many
d_gene: .
CDR3aa: CASSVAPFRDEQYF
CDR3nt: TGTGCCAGCAGCGTAGCCCCCTTTAGGGACGAGCAGTACTTC

v_gene: TRBV20-1
j_gene: TRBJ2-5
abundance: .
d_gene: .
CDR3aa: CSATSDSGASLETQYF
CDR3nt: TGCAGTGCTACTTCGGACTCCGGGGCCTCCTTAGAGACCCAGTACTTC

v_gene: TRBV29-1
j_gene: TRBJ2-5
abundance: few
d_gene: TRBD1
CDR3aa: CSADREEETQYF
CDR3nt: TGCAGCGCGGACAGGGAGGAAGAGACCCAGTACTTC

v_gene: TRBV6-5
j_gene: TRBJ2-2
abundance: few
d_gene: .
CDR3aa: CASSYSRVGAGELFF
CDR3nt: TGTGCCAGCAGTTACTCGAGGGTAGGCGCCGGGGAGCTGTTTTTT

v_gene: TRBV20-1
j_gene: TRBJ2-3
abundance: many
d_gene: .
CDR3aa: CRTEGTDTQYF
CDR3nt: TGCAGGACGGAGGGTACAGATACGCAGTATTTT

v_gene: TRBV7-8
j_gene: TRBJ1-5
abundance: few
d_gene: .
CDR3aa: CASSRIAGNQPQHF
CDR3nt: TGTGCCAGCAGCCGCATTGCTGGCAATCAGCCCCAGCATTTT

v_gene: TRBV29-1
j_gene: TRBJ1-4
abundance: .
d_gene: .
CDR3aa: CSVLGATNEKLFF
CDR3nt: TGCAGCGTCCTAGGGGCAACTAATGAAAAACTGTTTTTT

v_gene: TRBV2
j_gene: TRBJ2-7
abundance: .
d_gene: .
CDR3aa: CASRPAPGTPYEQYF
CDR3nt: TGTGCCAGCAGACCAGCGCCCGGGACTCCCTACGAGCAGTACTTC

v_gene: TRBV4-3
j_gene: TRBJ2-3
abundance: few
d_gene: TRBD2
CDR3aa: CASSQGSGRNPDTQYF
CDR3nt: TGCGCCAGCAGCCAAGGAAGCGGGAGGAATCCAGATACGCAGTATTTT

v_gene: TRBV11-2
j_gene: TRBJ2-1
abundance: many
d_gene: .
CDR3aa: CASSLDRAGRYYNEQFF
CDR3nt: TGTGCCAGCAGCTTAGATAGGGCGGGAAGGTACTACAATGAGCAGTTCTTC

v_gene: TRBV6-2/TRBV6-3
j_gene: TRBJ2-1
abundance: few
d_gene: TRBD1
CDR3aa: CASTSPTGTYNEQFF
CDR3nt: TGTGCCAGCACCTCACCGACAGGGACCTACAATGAGCAGTTCTTC

v_gene: TRBV6-2/TRBV6-3
j_gene: TRBJ2-3
abundance: few
d_gene: .
CDR3aa: CASSYLLGATDTQYF
CDR3nt: TGTGCCAGCAGTTATCTTCTAGGTGCCACAGATACGCAGTATTTT

v_gene: TRBV5-1
j_gene: TRBJ1-1
abundance: few
d_gene: .
CDR3aa: CASSLADTEAFF
CDR3nt: TGCGCCAGCAGCTTGGCTGACACTGAAGCTTTCTTT